The clone carrying this T cell receptor beta chain was counted between two and nine times. Researchers collected about 9.6 milliliters of peripheral blood from every single donor. The data were taken from a study of blood T cells in healthy people across ages. With 4 bases removed from V and 3 bases from J, the gap between germline ends came to 15 bases. The germline gives CDR1 LGHNA, CDR2 YSLEER. The CDR3 is made up of 15 amino acids. For the second PCR, which ran for about 7 to 11 cycles, a sample-barcoded 5' primer and a J-beta primer mix were used. With 12 random nucleotides, a template-switch adaptor tagged each individual cDNA molecule. TCRdb re-analysed the 5' RACE reads in MiXCR, keeping a single row per CDR3 protein. Among about 1.8 million distinct CDR3 sequences, roughly 50% were seen once, and the ten largest hold approximately 2%.

The receptor was derived from a woman aged 40 to 55 in good health. The rearrangement joins TRBV4-3 to TRBJ1-2; D gene uncertain. What was sequenced was blood. CDR3 nucleotides: TGCGCCAGCAGCCCCGGGAGCAGCAGCTACTATGGCTACACCTTC. It specifies CASSPGSSSYYGYTF.